These 15 T cell receptor beta chains were sequenced from one sample in a study of CD8 T cells in Susac syndrome. After extraction with the RNeasy kit, roughly 0.45 to 1 ug of the RNA was reverse transcribed using random hexamers. TCRdb independently ran MiXCR on the immunoSEQ multiplex PCR reads; one entry per CDR3 protein. The sample lists under 250,000 distinct CDR3 sequences, about 95% seen once, with around 0.16% in the top ten. The sequencing sample was made of CD4+ T cells from PBMCs. The origin of the receptors is a human donor with Susac syndrome.

In this sample, this clonotype turned up once. V gene TRBV11-3 combines with J gene TRBJ2-1; possibly TRBD1 for D (5 bases). The germline V and J ends were trimmed by 5 bases and 7 bases, with 18 bases remaining between them. Germline lookup yields CDR1 SGHNT and CDR2 YENEEA. This CDR3 has 15 amino acids. The CDR3 sequence is CASSARQTLQNEQFF. The DNA of the CDR3 is TGTGCCAGCAGCGCTAGACAGACCCTACAGAATGAGCAGTTCTTC.

The chain couples TRBV12-3 or TRBV12-4 to TRBJ2-5; no firm D call. The length of the CDR3 is 12 residues. The V gene lost 4 bases and the J gene lost 2 bases, with 5 bases spanning the gap. The CDR3 region has the DNA TGTGCCAGCAGTTCCATACAAGAGACCCAGTACTTC. Its translation: CASSSIQETQYF.

The genes are TRBV27 and TRBJ1-4; D remains unclear. Germline V gene data show CDR1 as MNHEY and CDR2 as SMNVEV (reference sequence). The CDR3 totals 13 residues. The V gene lost 5 bases and the J gene lost 5 bases, with 9 bases spanning the gap. CDR3 DNA: TGTGCCAGCAGTCAGCAGTACAATGAAAAACTGTTTTTT. Encoded protein: CASSQQYNEKLFF.

V gene TRBV15 combines with J gene TRBJ2-2; maybe TRBD1 (6 bases). There are 17 residues in the CDR3. V gave up 0 bases and J gave up 1 base, with 12 bases separating them. Germline V CDR1 and CDR2: LNHNV, YYDKDF (reference sequence). The CDR3 spells CATSRELGRGNTGELFF. CDR3 in DNA: TGTGCCACCAGCAGAGAGCTGGGCAGGGGGAACACCGGGGAGCTGTTTTTT.

The chain joins TRBV3-1 to TRBJ2-7; TRBD1 agrees at 7 bases. Trimming cost V 4 bases and J 5 bases; bases outside gene matches: 8. Germline CDR1 is LGHDT and CDR2 is YNNKEL (reference sequence). This CDR3 is built from 14 residues. CDR3 in DNA: TGTGCCAGCAGCCGCAAACCGACAGGGAACGAGCAGTACTTC. This codes for CASSRKPTGNEQYF.

The chain carries TRBV20-1 and TRBJ2-5, with 7 bases lining up with TRBD1. The CDR3 has 12 residues. After removal of 4 bases from V and 5 bases from J, the junction contained 4 bases not matched to a gene. Germline loops: CDR1 DFQATT, CDR2 SNEGSKA (reference sequence). DNA of the CDR3: TGCAGTGCTAATAGGGGACAGGAGACCCAGTACTTC. It encodes CSANRGQETQYF.

V gene TRBV19 combines with J gene TRBJ2-1, with unresolved D. CDR1 is LNHDA and CDR2 is SQIVND in the germline V gene (reference sequence). V dropped 8 bases and J dropped 8 bases, with 19 bases sitting between them. The CDR3 totals 14 residues. The DNA for the CDR3 is TGTGCCAGTGGGCCGAGGACCTTCCAGGATGAGCAGTTCTTC. Translating it yields CASGPRTFQDEQFF. The full variable domain, rest sourced from reference TRBV19 and TRBJ2-1, is DGGITQSPKYLFRKEGQNVTLSCEQNLNHDAMYWYRQDPGQGLRLIYYSQIVNDFQKGDIAEGYSVSREKKESFPLTVTSAQKNPTAFYLCASGPRTFQDEQFFGPGTRLTVL.

V gene TRBV4-3 combines with J gene TRBJ1-1; 7 positions agree with TRBD1. V lost 1 base to trimming and J lost 4 bases; unmatched junction nucleotides: 3. The germline V gene has CDR1 LGHNA and CDR2 YSLEER. The CDR3 has 14 residues. The CDR3 sequence: CASSQAGGITEAFF. The CDR3, as DNA: TGCGCCAGCAGCCAAGCAGGGGGGATCACTGAAGCTTTCTTT.

The chain combines TRBV11-2 with TRBJ2-7, with 9 bases aligning to TRBD2. Trimming at V came to 5 bases and at J to 2 bases, leaving 10 bases not matched to a gene. The CDR3 has 16 amino acids. From germline, CDR1 is SGHAT and CDR2 FQNNGV. CDR3 bases: TGTGCCAGCAGCCCCAATTCGGCGGGGGGGCCCTACGAGCAGTACTTC. It codes for CASSPNSAGGPYEQYF.

This clonotype was seen only once. The V and J genes are TRBV6-2 or TRBV6-3 and TRBJ1-1; D gene uncertain. The V gene's germline CDR1 is MNHEY and CDR2 SVGEGT. Trimming removed 6 bases from V and 1 base from J, with 18 bases in between. The CDR3 has 16 amino acids. The CDR3 nucleotides read TGTGCCAGCAGCCGAATAACCCCTACAGAGAACACTGAAGCTTTCTTT. Residues: CASSRITPTENTEAFF.

This chain links TRBV20-1 with TRBJ2-5, with TRBD2 identical over 10 bases. Trimming at V came to 3 bases and at J to 2 bases, leaving 6 bases not matched to a gene. The CDR3 is made up of 15 amino acids. Looked up from germline, CDR1 is DFQATT and CDR2 is SNEGSKA (reference sequence). The CDR3 here is CSARMVAGGQETQYF. The CDR3 DNA follows: TGCAGTGCTAGGATGGTAGCGGGGGGTCAAGAGACCCAGTACTTC.

This chain connects TRBV19 to TRBJ1-5; D is undetermined. In germline, CDR1 is LNHDA, CDR2 SQIVND (reference sequence). The CDR3 has 14 amino acids. The V end was cut by 9 bases, the J end by 7 bases, with 19 bases between. The CDR3 coding sequence is TGTGCCAGCCGGCCGCGGGAGCTAAGCCAGCCCCAGCATTTT. Translating gives CASRPRELSQPQHF.

CDR3 sequence reads: CSARATTGKGSPLHF. The CDR3 nucleotides are TGCAGTGCTAGAGCTACGACAGGGAAGGGTTCACCCCTCCACTTT. J is TRBJ1-6 and V is TRBV20-1; TRBD1 matches 7 bases. The CDR3 runs to 15 residues. V was clipped by 1 base and J by 9 bases; unmatched bases: 9. Germline V gene data show CDR1 as DFQATT and CDR2 as SNEGSKA (reference sequence).

The chain combines TRBV7-2 with TRBJ1-6; possibly TRBD1 for D (5 bases). Trimming shortened V by 0 bases and J by 15 bases, and 15 bases separated the two germline ends. Germline V CDR1 and CDR2: SGHTA, FQGNSA. The CDR3 is 14 residues long. CDR3 DNA sequence: TGTGCCAGCAGCTTAGCGACAGAACCCAGTGACCTCCACTTT. This encodes CASSLATEPSDLHF.

This chain uses TRBV3-1 with TRBJ1-3; D gene unclear. The CDR3 consists of 15 residues. Germline V lookup: CDR1 LGHDT, CDR2 YNNKEL (reference sequence). The ends were cut back, 2 bases at V and 2 bases at J, with 10 bases in the middle. The CDR3 DNA sequence: TGTGCCAGCAGCCAACTGGCAGACGCTGGAAACACCATATATTTT. It specifies CASSQLADAGNTIYF.